This TCR beta chain was identified in a study of early T cells in non-severe SARS-CoV-2 infection. The overall study: Chains from this unsorted whole-blood bulk RNA could not be paired.

J gave up 2 bases and V 5 bases, and 2 bases lay outside the gene matches. There are 13 residues in the CDR3. Germline V gene sequence: CDR1 DFQATT, CDR2 SNEGSKA (reference sequence). Individual cDNA molecules received unique molecular identifiers during library preparation. From the 5' RACE reads, TCRdb called clonotypes with MiXCR, one entry per CDR3 protein. The table has some 54,000 distinct CDR3 sequences, about 10% seen once; the top ten hold 8.5% to 9.5%. This clonotype was recorded many times. This clonotype was obtained from an adult who was a healthcare worker with PCR-confirmed SARS-CoV-2 infection or an uninfected control (not recorded which). The source material was whole blood. The genes are TRBV20-1 and TRBJ2-2; the match to TRBD2 covers 7 bases. CDR3 protein: CSAWDYNTGELFF. The DNA of the CDR3 is TGCAGTGCTTGGGACTACAACACCGGGGAGCTGTTTTTT.